The text below deals with one T cell receptor beta chain. Only in-frame clones appear in the TCRdb table, and some are missing; sequencing was by immunoSEQ multiplex PCR. The table lists about 410,000 clones, 90% of them singletons. This CDR3 is built from 15 residues. The V gene lost 6 bases and the J gene lost 6 bases, with 18 bases spanning the gap. Germline CDR1 and CDR2: MDHEN and SYDVKM. The data stem from a study of control samples from healthy donors and cancer patients. Sequenced: PBMCs. J is TRBJ1-5 and V is TRBV28; possibly TRBD1 for D (5 bases). The receptor comes from a man between 35 and 55 years old with head and neck cancer. The CDR3 nucleotides are TGTGCCAGCAGGTTAACCCAGGGTGGGATTCAGCCCCAGCATTTT. Encoded protein: CASRLTQGGIQPQHF.